The 24 T cell receptor beta chains in this list originate from one sample, sequenced in a study of CD8+CD57+ T cells in acquired aplastic anemia. Researchers used genomic DNA as the template to profile TCR beta VDJ and CDR3. MiXCR was run by TCRdb on the reads, yielding one entry per CDR3 protein. The sample lists 400,000 to 500,000 distinct CDR3 sequences, 65% to 80% occurring once. Specimen: sorted CD4+, CD8+, or CD8+CD57+ T cells (not recorded which) from PBMCs. Receptors originate from a human donor in good health, serving as a control.

This chain links TRBV7-8 with TRBJ1-2; D gene unclear. The V end lost 3 bases, the J end lost 5 bases, and 16 bases lay between the germline ends. The CDR3 covers 15 residues. Germline assignment: CDR1 SGHVS and CDR2 FQNEAQ. In DNA, the CDR3 is TGTGCCAGCAGCTTCCTAGGGTCCGGGGAGTATGGCTACACCTTC. This sequence encodes CASSFLGSGEYGYTF.

This clonotype was picked up many times. The chain combines TRBV20-1 with TRBJ2-1, with TRBD2 matching over 13 bases. The length of the CDR3 is 14 residues. CDR1 and CDR2 (germline): DFQATT, SNEGSKA (reference sequence). Unmatched junction bases numbered 5, after V lost 5 bases and J lost 7 bases. Here the CDR3 reads CSALTSGGFNEQFF. The CDR3 DNA reads TGCAGTGCTTTGACTAGCGGGGGGTTTAATGAGCAGTTCTTC.

Note on this clonotype: The junction differs from germline at one of its ends, possibly a read error. This chain uses TRBV2 with TRBJ1-1; TRBD1 is a possible D gene (5 bases). This CDR3 contains 14 residues. The germline V gene has CDR1 SNHLY and CDR2 FYNNEI. CDR3 sequence (DNA): TGTGCCAGCAGCCGGCAGGAGGGCCCCACCGGGGCTCTCTTT. This sequence encodes CASSRQEGPTGALF. The whole variable domain, remainder taken from reference TRBV2 and TRBJ1-1, is EPEVTQTPSHQVTQMGQEVILRCVPISNHLYFYWYRQILGQKVEFLVSFYNNEISEKSEIFDDQFSVERPDGSNFTLKIRSTKLEDSAMYFCASSRQEGPTGALFGQGTRLTVV.

This clonotype has a count of ten or more. This chain joins TRBV6-2 or TRBV6-3 and TRBJ1-2; no definite D call. This CDR3 region has 15 residues. The germline V and J ends were trimmed by 0 bases and 7 bases, with 15 bases remaining between them. Germline V gene sequence: CDR1 MNHEY, CDR2 SVGEGT. As DNA, the CDR3 is TGTGCCAGCAGTTACTCCGCGCAGATGACGGTTGGCTACACCTTC. Translated: CASSYSAQMTVGYTF.

Note on this clonotype: One end of the junction does not line up with germline, which may come from a read error. J is TRBJ1-5 and V is TRBV19; D is unclear. The CDR3 extends over 13 amino acids. Germline V gene sequence: CDR1 LNHDA, CDR2 SQIVND (reference sequence). CDR3: CASSIIWNQHQHF. In DNA form, the CDR3 reads TGTGCCAGTAGTATAATCTGGAATCAGCACCAGCATTTT. Using reference TRBV19 and TRBJ1-5 for the parts outside the CDR3, the full variable domain is DGGITQSPKYLFRKEGQNVTLSCEQNLNHDAMYWYRQDPGQGLRLIYYSQIVNDFQKGDIAEGYSVSREKKESFPLTVTSAQKNPTAFYLCASSIIWNQHQHFGDGTRLSIL.

This clonotype was counted ten times or more. The V call is TRBV9, the J call TRBJ1-2; a weak D match, TRBD1 (5 bases). The V end lost 0 bases, the J end lost 6 bases, and 12 bases lay between the germline ends. Germline V gives CDR1 SGDLS, CDR2 YYNGEE. The CDR3 is 14 residues long. CDR3 protein: CASSVDLGGNGYTF. As DNA, the CDR3 is TGTGCCAGCAGCGTAGATTTGGGGGGGAATGGCTACACCTTC.

This clonotype was detected ten times or more. This sequence joins TRBV4-3 and TRBJ2-7, with D uncertain. The germline V gene encodes CDR1 LGHNA and CDR2 YSLEER. The CDR3 runs 12 residues. V lost 5 bases to trimming and J lost 3 bases, with 8 bases between them. CDR3 DNA sequence: TGCGCCAGCAGCAGAGCGTTCTACGAGCAGTACTTC. This sequence encodes CASSRAFYEQYF.

Concerning this clonotype: Here the CDR3 omits its conserved ending phenylalanine or tryptophan, so a read error is the likely source. The chain links TRBV19 to TRBJ1-6; a weak D match, TRBD1 (5 bases). The CDR3 has 15 residues. Trimming removed 2 bases from V and 14 bases from J, with 19 bases in between. The V gene's germline CDR1 is LNHDA and CDR2 SQIVND (reference sequence). The CDR3 sequence: CASSIQGSYNTTLHC. The CDR3 nucleotides are TGTGCCAGTAGTATACAGGGCTCCTATAACACCACCCTCCACTGT.

This chain connects TRBV11-2 to TRBJ1-1; D is undetermined. This CDR3 has 15 amino acids. Trimming removed 5 bases from V and 2 bases from J, with 15 bases in between. Germline assignment: CDR1 SGHAT and CDR2 FQNNGV. The CDR3 spells CASSQEPGNNTEAFF. The CDR3 coding sequence is TGTGCCAGCAGCCAAGAACCGGGAAATAACACTGAAGCTTTCTTT. Looking up the rest from reference TRBV11-2 and TRBJ1-1 gives the full variable domain: EAGVAQSPRYKIIEKRQSVAFWCNPISGHATLYWYQQILGQGPKLLIQFQNNGVVDDSQLPKDRFSAERLKGVDSTLKIQPAKLEDSAVYLCASSQEPGNNTEAFFGQGTRLTVV.

The count of this clonotype is one. The chain uses TRBV4-3 and TRBJ1-2; 7 positions match TRBD1. Germline-derived CDR1 and CDR2 are LGHNA and YSLEER. The CDR3 contains 14 residues. With V trimmed by 2 bases and J by 3 bases, 3 bases remained unmatched. CDR3 region: CASSQRDRHYGYTF. The CDR3 DNA reads as TGCGCCAGCAGCCAAAGGGACAGACACTATGGCTACACCTTC.

This chain uses TRBV9 with TRBJ2-3, with TRBD2 matching 10 bases. The V and J ends lost 2 bases and 1 base, in that order; junction bases with no gene match: 10. The CDR3 contains 18 residues. Germline V gene lookup returns CDR1 SGDLS and CDR2 YYNGEE. The CDR3 spells CASSVSASGGYGTDTQYF. The CDR3 nucleotides read TGTGCCAGCAGCGTCTCGGCTAGCGGGGGCTATGGCACAGATACGCAGTATTTT. Together with reference TRBV9 and TRBJ2-3, the CDR3 gives the full variable domain: DSGVTQTPKHLITATGQRVTLRCSPRSGDLSVYWYQQSLDQGLQFLIQYYNGEERAKGNILERFSAQQFPDLHSELNLSSLELGDSALYFCASSVSASGGYGTDTQYFGPGTRLTVL.

This chain joins TRBV7-9 and TRBJ2-7; D is unresolved. The CDR3 sequence is 12 residues long. Trimming left V 1 base short and J 2 bases short, with 3 bases between. Germline V gene data show CDR1 as SEHNR and CDR2 as FQNEAQ (reference sequence). CDR3 sequence: CASSLVTYEQYF. CDR3 coding DNA: TGTGCCAGCAGCTTAGTGACCTACGAGCAGTACTTC.

The chain joins TRBV7-9 to TRBJ2-7, with TRBD2 as a possible D gene (6 bases). With 3 bases removed from V and 3 bases from J, the gap between germline ends came to 6 bases. The CDR3 runs to 12 residues. CDR1 is SEHNR, CDR2 FQNEAQ, per germline (reference sequence). The CDR3 DNA sequence: TGTGCCAGCAGCTTGCGGGGCTACGAGCAGTACTTC. It yields the protein CASSLRGYEQYF.

With respect to this clonotype: The DNA is omitted, as the CDR3 cannot be located on it reliably, and the CDR3 follows TCRdb's listing. This chain joins TRBV7-2 and TRBJ2-7; whether TRBD1, the table's D call, matches the DNA was not checked. 14 amino acids form the CDR3, both terminal residues included. Germline V CDR1 and CDR2: SGHTA, FQGNSA. This CDR3 reads CASSRWVRDEQYFV.

The chain joins TRBV10-1 to TRBJ1-1; TRBD1 is a possible D gene (6 bases). Trimming pared 2 bases from V and 2 bases from J, leaving 9 bases between. Germline CDR1 is WNHNN and CDR2 is SYGVQD (reference sequence). The CDR3 has 14 residues. CDR3 sequence reads: CASSEPGENTEAFF. Written as DNA, the CDR3 is TGCGCCAGCAGTGAGCCAGGGGAAAACACTGAAGCTTTCTTT.

The chain recombines TRBV6-9 with TRBJ2-3; TRBD1 might be the D (6 bases). V was pared by 2 bases and J by 6 bases, with 12 bases between. There are 14 residues in the CDR3. The germline gives CDR1 MNHGY, CDR2 SVAAGI. The CDR3 DNA reads as TGTGCCAGCAGTTATGTGGGGGCGAGGGATACGCAGTATTTT. Translating gives CASSYVGARDTQYF.

A single count supports this clonotype. The J gene is TRBJ2-7, the V gene TRBV2, with no clear D. The CDR3 spans 11 residues. Germline CDR1 and CDR2: SNHLY and FYNNEI. The CDR3 spells CTSSDGRLRIV. DNA for the CDR3: TGTACCAGCAGTGACGGCCGGCTGCGAATAGTC.

The genes are TRBV7-3 and TRBJ2-1; TRBD2 agrees at 13 bases. The V gene end was trimmed by 2 bases and the J gene end by 8 bases; junction bases not matched to a gene: 9. There are 17 residues in the CDR3. The V gene's germline CDR1 is SGHTA and CDR2 FQGTGA. CDR3 protein: CASSLQGSGLAGDEQFF. The CDR3 DNA reads TGTGCCAGCAGCTTACAGGGTAGCGGACTAGCGGGGGATGAGCAGTTCTTC.

This clonotype was found many times. The chain uses TRBV5-8 and TRBJ2-7, with D tentatively TRBD1 (5 bases). This CDR3 region has 15 residues. The V gene lost 1 base and the J gene lost 3 bases, with 14 bases spanning the gap. The germline V gene encodes CDR1 SGHTS and CDR2 YDEGEE. DNA for the CDR3: TGTGCCAGCAGCTTGTCGCTACAGGTCAACTACGAGCAGTACTTC. This sequence encodes CASSLSLQVNYEQYF. Together with reference TRBV5-8 and TRBJ2-7, the CDR3 gives the full variable domain: EAGVTQSPTHLIKTRGQQATLRCSPISGHTSVYWYQQALGLGLQFLLWYDEGEERNRGNFPPRFSGRQFPNYSSELNVNALELEDSALYLCASSLSLQVNYEQYFGPGTRLTVT.

A remark on this clonotype: One end of the junction does not line up with germline, which may come from a read error. The chain employs TRBV7-3 and TRBJ2-5, with a possible D match to TRBD2 (6 bases). Germline V gives CDR1 SGHTA, CDR2 FQGTGA. The CDR3 loop spans 15 amino acids. This chain's CDR3 is CASSTGIGLQETKYF. The DNA of the CDR3 is TGTGCCAGCAGCACAGGAATCGGACTACAAGAGACCAAGTACTTC.

The chain combines TRBV9 with TRBJ1-6, with no clear D. Germline V gene lookup returns CDR1 SGDLS and CDR2 YYNGEE. Trimming shortened V by 3 bases and J by 15 bases, and 19 bases separated the two germline ends. The CDR3 is made up of 14 amino acids. CDR3 region: CASSEQLLNSLLHF. The CDR3 DNA follows: TGTGCCAGCAGCGAACAGCTACTCAATTCGCTCCTCCACTTT.

V gene TRBV20-1 combines with J gene TRBJ1-1, with D maybe TRBD1 (5 bases). Trimming removed 6 bases at V and 6 bases at J, with 20 bases between. This CDR3 is built from 14 residues. The germline gives CDR1 DFQATT, CDR2 SNEGSKA (reference sequence). This CDR3 is CSARGGTEQSEAFF. The CDR3, as DNA: TGCAGTGCCCGTGGGGGGACCGAGCAGTCTGAAGCTTTCTTT.

This chain links TRBV7-2 with TRBJ2-7, with D tentatively TRBD1 (5 bases). From germline, CDR1 is SGHTA and CDR2 FQGNSA. V was cut by 5 bases and J by 9 bases, with 20 bases left in between. The CDR3 runs 14 residues. The CDR3 DNA follows: TGTGCCAGCAGCCCAGGGCCTGTCACCTACACGCAGTACTTC. The encoded protein is CASSPGPVTYTQYF.

This clonotype came up many times. J is TRBJ1-2 and V is TRBV20-1, with TRBD1 matching 8 bases. V gave up 3 bases and J gave up 6 bases; unmatched junction bases: 12. This CDR3 contains 15 residues. Germline-derived CDR1 and CDR2 are DFQATT and SNEGSKA (reference sequence). The CDR3 region is CSASPQQGAVNGYTF. The CDR3 nucleotides are TGCAGTGCTAGTCCTCAGCAGGGGGCGGTCAATGGCTACACCTTC.